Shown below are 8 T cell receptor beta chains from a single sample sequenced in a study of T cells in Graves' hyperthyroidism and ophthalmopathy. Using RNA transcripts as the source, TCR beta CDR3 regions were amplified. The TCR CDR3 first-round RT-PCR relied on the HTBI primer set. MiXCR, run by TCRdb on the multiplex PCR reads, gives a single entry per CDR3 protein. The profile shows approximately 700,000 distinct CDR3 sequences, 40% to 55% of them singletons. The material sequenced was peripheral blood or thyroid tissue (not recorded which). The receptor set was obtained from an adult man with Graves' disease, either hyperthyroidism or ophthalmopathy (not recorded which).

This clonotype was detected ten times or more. For the CDR3, the DNA is TGTGCCACCAGCAGAGGGACAGCTAGCAATCAGCCCCAGCATTTT. Translated: CATSRGTASNQPQHF. The J gene is TRBJ1-5, the V gene TRBV15; perhaps TRBD1 as D (6 bases). V lost 1 base to trimming and J lost 0 bases, with 7 bases between them. In germline, CDR1 is LNHNV, CDR2 YYDKDF (reference sequence). The CDR3 has 15 amino acids.

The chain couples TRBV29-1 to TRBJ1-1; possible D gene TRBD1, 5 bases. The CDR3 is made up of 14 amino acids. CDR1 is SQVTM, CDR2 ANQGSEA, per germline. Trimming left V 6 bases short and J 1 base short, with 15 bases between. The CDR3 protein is CSVGMGVWNTEAFF. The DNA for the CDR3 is TGCAGCGTGGGCATGGGGGTTTGGAACACTGAAGCTTTCTTT.

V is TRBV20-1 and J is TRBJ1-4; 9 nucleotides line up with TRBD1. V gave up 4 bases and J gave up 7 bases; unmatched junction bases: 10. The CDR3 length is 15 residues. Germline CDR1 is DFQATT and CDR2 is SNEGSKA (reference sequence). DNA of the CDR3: TGCAGTGCTACCTCACTACAGGGGGCAGGTGAAAAACTGTTTTTT. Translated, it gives CSATSLQGAGEKLFF.

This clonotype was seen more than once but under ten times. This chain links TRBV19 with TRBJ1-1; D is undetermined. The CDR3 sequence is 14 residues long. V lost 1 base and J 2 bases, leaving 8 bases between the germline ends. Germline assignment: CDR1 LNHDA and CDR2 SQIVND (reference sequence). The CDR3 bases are TGTGCCAGTAGTATAGTCAGCCTCAACACTGAAGCTTTCTTT. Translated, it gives CASSIVSLNTEAFF. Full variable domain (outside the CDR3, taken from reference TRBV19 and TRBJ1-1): DGGITQSPKYLFRKEGQNVTLSCEQNLNHDAMYWYRQDPGQGLRLIYYSQIVNDFQKGDIAEGYSVSREKKESFPLTVTSAQKNPTAFYLCASSIVSLNTEAFFGQGTRLTVV.

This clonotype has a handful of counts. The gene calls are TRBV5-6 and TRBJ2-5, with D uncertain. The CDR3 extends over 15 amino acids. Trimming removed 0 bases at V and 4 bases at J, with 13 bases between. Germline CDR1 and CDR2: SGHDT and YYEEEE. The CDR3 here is CASSLAGGSGETQYF. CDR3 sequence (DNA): TGTGCCAGCAGCTTGGCCGGTGGTAGTGGAGAGACCCAGTACTTC.

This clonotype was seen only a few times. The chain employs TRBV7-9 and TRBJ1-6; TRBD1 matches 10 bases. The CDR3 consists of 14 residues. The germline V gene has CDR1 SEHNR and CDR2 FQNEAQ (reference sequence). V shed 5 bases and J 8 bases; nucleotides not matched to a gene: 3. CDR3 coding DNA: TGTGCCAGCAGCCAAGGACAGGGGGATTCACCCCTCCACTTT. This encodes CASSQGQGDSPLHF. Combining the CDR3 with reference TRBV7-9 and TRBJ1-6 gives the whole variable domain DTGVSQNPRHKITKRGQNVTFRCDPISEHNRLYWYRQTLGQGPEFLTYFQNEAQLEKSRLLSDRFSAERPKGSFSTLEIQRTEQGDSAMYLCASSQGQGDSPLHFGNGTRLTVT.

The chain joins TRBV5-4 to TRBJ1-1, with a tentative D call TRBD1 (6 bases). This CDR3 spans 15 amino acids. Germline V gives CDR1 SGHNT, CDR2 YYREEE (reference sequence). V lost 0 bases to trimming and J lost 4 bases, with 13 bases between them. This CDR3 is CASSLARGEGTEAFF. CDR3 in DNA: TGTGCCAGCAGCTTGGCCAGGGGTGAAGGCACTGAAGCTTTCTTT.

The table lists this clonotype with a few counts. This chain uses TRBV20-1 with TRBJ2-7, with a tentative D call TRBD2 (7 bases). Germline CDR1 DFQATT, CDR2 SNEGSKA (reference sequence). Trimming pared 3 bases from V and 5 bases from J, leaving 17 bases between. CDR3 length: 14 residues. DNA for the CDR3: TGCAGTGCTAGTCGATTGGGGGGGCCCCACGAGCAGTACTTC. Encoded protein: CSASRLGGPHEQYF.